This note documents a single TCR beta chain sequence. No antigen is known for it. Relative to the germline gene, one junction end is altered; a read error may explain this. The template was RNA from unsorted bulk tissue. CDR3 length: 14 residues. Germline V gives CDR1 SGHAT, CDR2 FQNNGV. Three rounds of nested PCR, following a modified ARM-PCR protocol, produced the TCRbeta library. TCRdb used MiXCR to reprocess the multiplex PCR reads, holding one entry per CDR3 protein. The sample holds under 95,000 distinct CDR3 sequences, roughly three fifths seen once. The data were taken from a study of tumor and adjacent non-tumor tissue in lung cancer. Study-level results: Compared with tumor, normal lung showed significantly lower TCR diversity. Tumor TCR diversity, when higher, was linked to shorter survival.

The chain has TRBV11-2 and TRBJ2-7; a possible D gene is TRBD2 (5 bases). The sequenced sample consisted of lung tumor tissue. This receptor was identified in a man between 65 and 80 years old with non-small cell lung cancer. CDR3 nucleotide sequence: TGTACCAGCAGCCCAGCGGCAGGACGCGACGAGCACTACTTC. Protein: CTSSPAAGRDEHYF.